The clone carrying this T cell receptor (beta chain) has only one observation. This sample was taken from a study of identifying expanded T cells in peripheral blood. Profiled with immunoSEQ multiplex PCR; TCRdb holds only in-frame clones, not every one. The profile shows roughly 120,000 clones, about 87% of them singletons. Germline V gene lookup returns CDR1 SGDLS and CDR2 YYNGEE. This CDR3 has 15 residues. Trimming cost V 3 bases and J 4 bases, with 16 bases left between them. The sequence came from a person aged 18 to 70 in good health. The chain links TRBV9 to TRBJ1-2; D unresolved. Specimen: blood. In nucleotides, the CDR3 is TGTGCCAGCAGCGCATCAACGGGAGCTGGCTATGGCTACACCTTC. Translated: CASSASTGAGYGYTF.